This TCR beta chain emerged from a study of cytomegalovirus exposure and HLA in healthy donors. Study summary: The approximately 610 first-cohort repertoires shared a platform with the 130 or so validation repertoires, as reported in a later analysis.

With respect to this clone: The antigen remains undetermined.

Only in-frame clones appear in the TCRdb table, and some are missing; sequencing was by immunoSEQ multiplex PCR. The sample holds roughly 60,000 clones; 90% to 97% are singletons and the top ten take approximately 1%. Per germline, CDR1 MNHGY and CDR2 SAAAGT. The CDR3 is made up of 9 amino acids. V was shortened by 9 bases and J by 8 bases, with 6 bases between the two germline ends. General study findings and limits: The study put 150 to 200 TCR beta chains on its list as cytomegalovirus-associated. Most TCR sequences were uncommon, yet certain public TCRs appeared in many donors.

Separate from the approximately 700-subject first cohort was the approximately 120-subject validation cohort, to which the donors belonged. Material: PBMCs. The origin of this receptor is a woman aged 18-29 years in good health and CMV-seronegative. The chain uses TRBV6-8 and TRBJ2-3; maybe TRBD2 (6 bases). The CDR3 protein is CARGGTQYF. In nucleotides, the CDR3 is TGTGCCAGGGGGGGTACGCAGTATTTT.